This TCR beta chain is drawn from a study of blood T cell repertoires in COVID-19 (dated by TCRdb to the early 2020s). The study in broad terms: Samples covering the acute and convalescent phases of COVID-19 were provided by collaborators in the United States, Italy and Spain. The prospective study material was composed of cDNA or gDNA derived from T cells, B-cell-depleted T cells, or PBMCs. The dataset comprised deeply sampled blood TCRbeta repertoires from subjects exposed to, actively infected with, or recovered from COVID-19. The repertoires were released in a freely available public database intended as a resource for research on the immune response to SARS-CoV-2. The samples were drawn from the first 160 participants of the ongoing ImmuneRACE study and from more than 1,000 subjects provided by 6 global collaborators. Nearly every sample came with metadata listing a de-identified subject ID, COVID-19 status, age in years and sex. HLA class I and class II types, where available, came from metadata supplied by the sample provider rather than from assay-based typing. Here is what the overall study found, with its caveats: The amount of clinical and demographic metadata varied by source and participant and was provided uncurated.

There are 12 amino acids in the CDR3, from cysteine to phenylalanine inclusive. Only the CDR3 DNA is retained, 36 bases long and in frame from the first base. The germline V gene specifies SGHRS as CDR1 and YFSETQ as CDR2. The germline ends are 12 bases apart after V is trimmed by 4 bases and J by 7 bases. The immunoSEQ Assay, a bias-controlled multiplex PCR, was used to amplify TCRbeta CDR3 regions from genomic DNA. In the original analysis: The number of nucleated cells in each sample was estimated from the amplification of reference gene primers within the assay. Sequence reads were collapsed and filtered to measure the absolute abundance of every unique TCRbeta CDR3 rearrangement. For each sample, productive Simpson clonality was calculated as the square root of Simpson's diversity index over productive rearrangements. This is the immuneACCESS table as TCRdb keeps it, with only in-frame sequences that have V and J called. A part of the clones is gone; compared with another copy, unresolved V genes explain less than half, and the rest is unexplained. For V, J and clone size, that table is used; D and trimming come from the DNA. The sample contains some 250,000 clones, around 90% of them found a single time. Around 0.8% of the sample comes from the top ten.

The collaborating institutions used their own protocols to collect whole blood in K2EDTA tubes. For TCRbeta analysis, collaborators shipped samples in one of three forms: frozen whole blood, isolated PBMCs, or DNA extracted from either of those sample types. A remark on this clone: The antigen it binds to is not known. No base quality values were provided; no much bigger clone lies one nucleotide off.

This clonotype was obtained from a woman younger than 45 with acute or convalescent COVID-19. The sequencing input was peripheral blood. The V gene is TRBV5-1 and the J gene is TRBJ2-7, with the D gene too uncertain to name. Here the CDR3 is given as CASSRVSWEQYF. The DNA sequence is TGCGCCAGCAGCCGGGTTTCCTGGGAGCAGTACTTC.